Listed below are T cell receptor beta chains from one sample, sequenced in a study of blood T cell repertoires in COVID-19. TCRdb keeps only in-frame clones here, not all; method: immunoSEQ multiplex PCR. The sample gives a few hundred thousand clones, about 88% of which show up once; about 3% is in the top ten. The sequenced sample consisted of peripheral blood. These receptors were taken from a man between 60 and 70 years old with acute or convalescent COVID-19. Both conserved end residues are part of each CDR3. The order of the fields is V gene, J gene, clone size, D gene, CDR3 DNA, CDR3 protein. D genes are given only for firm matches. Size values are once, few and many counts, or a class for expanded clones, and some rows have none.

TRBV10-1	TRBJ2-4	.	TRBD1	TGCGCCAGCAGTGAGTCGGGGCAGGGGGTCGACATTCAGTACTTC	CASSESGQGVDIQYF
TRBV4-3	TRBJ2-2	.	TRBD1	TGCGCCAGCAGCCAAAATGCAGGGGGTGACTCCACCGGGGAGCTGTTTTTT	CASSQNAGGDSTGELFF
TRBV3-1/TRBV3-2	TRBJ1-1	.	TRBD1	TGTGCCAGCAGCCTAACAGGGGGCGGGGCAGCTTTCTTT	CASSLTGGGAAFF
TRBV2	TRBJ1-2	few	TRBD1	TGTGCCAGCAGGGGGACAGGGGTTAACTATGGCTACACCTTC	CASRGTGVNYGYTF
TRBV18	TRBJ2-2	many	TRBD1	TGTGCCAGCTCACCTTCACTGGACAGGGGGCGAGCCGGGGAGCTGTTTTTT	CASSPSLDRGRAGELFF
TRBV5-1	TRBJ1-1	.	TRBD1	TGCGCCAGCACTACCGGACAGGTGACCATGAACACTGAAGCTTTCTTT	CASTTGQVTMNTEAFF
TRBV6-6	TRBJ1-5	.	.	TGTGCCAGCAGTTACCGGCCAGGGGATAGCAATCAGCCCCAGCATTTT	CASSYRPGDSNQPQHF
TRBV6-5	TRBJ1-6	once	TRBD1	TGTGCCAGCAGTTACGCCGGGACAGATAATTCACCCCTCCACTTT	CASSYAGTDNSPLHF
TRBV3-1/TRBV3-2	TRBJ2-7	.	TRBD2	TGTGCCAGCAGCTCGGGACTAGGGACCTACGAGCAGTACTTC	CASSSGLGTYEQYF
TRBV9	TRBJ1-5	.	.	TGTGCCAGCAGCGTAGGACAGTCCACTAATCAGCCCCAGCATTTT	CASSVGQSTNQPQHF
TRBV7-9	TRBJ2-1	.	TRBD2	TGTGCCAGCAGCTTAGCCGGACTAGCGGGGGGCTACAATGAGCAGTTCTTC	CASSLAGLAGGYNEQFF
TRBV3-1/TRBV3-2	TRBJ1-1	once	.	TGTGCCAGCAGCCTACCCACAGGGAGAACTTTCTTT	CASSLPTGRTFF
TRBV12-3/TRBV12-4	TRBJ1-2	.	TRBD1	TGTGCCAGCAGTAGGACAGGGCCCTATGGCTACACCTTC	CASSRTGPYGYTF
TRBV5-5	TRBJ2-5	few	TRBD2	TGTGCCAGCAGCTTGGTCCTAGCGGGGCTAGAGACCCAGTACTTC	CASSLVLAGLETQYF
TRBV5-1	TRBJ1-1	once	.	TGCGCCAGCAGCTTGCAGGGGCCCACTGAAGCTTTCTTT	CASSLQGPTEAFF
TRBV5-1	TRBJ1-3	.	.	TGCGCCAGCAGCTTGGGGGTGGCGGCTACTGGAAACACCATATATTTT	CASSLGVAATGNTIYF
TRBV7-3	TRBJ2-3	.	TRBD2	TGTGCCAGCAGCAGGTCGGGTAGCGGGGGGGCAGGCACAGATACGCAGTATTTT	CASSRSGSGGAGTDTQYF
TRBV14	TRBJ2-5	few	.	TGTGCCAGCAGCCAAGCGATGGTAGGAGGGACCCAGTACTTC	CASSQAMVGGTQYF
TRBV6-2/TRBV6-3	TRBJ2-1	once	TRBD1	TGTGCCAGCAGTTACTCAAGGACAGGGAGCTCCTACAATGAGCAGTTCTTC	CASSYSRTGSSYNEQFF
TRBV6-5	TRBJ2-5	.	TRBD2	TGTGCCAGCAGCCCGCGGCTAGCGGGGGTGGGGACCCAGTACTTC	CASSPRLAGVGTQYF
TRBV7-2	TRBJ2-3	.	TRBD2	TGTGCCAGCAGCAGGTCCGCTAGCGGGTCCACAGATACGCAGTATTTT	CASSRSASGSTDTQYF
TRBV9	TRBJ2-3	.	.	TGTGCCAGCTCTGCACGGGACCAAGGAGGGACAGATACGCAGTATTTT	CASSARDQGGTDTQYF
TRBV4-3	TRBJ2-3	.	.	TGCGCCAGCAGCCCTATGACAGGACATGCTAGCACAGATACGCAGTATTTT	CASSPMTGHASTDTQYF
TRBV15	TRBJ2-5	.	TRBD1	TGTGCCACCAGCCGGAGGACAGGGGAGACGGGGACCCAGTACTTC	CATSRRTGETGTQYF
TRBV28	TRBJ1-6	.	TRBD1	TGTGCCAGCAGTGGGGACAGGGCCCCTTCACCCCTCCACTTT	CASSGDRAPSPLHF
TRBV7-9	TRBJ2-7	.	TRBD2	TGTGCCAGCAGCCCACGTGGCGGGGGTAGTGTTGAGCAGTACTTC	CASSPRGGGSVEQYF
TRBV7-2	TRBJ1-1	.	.	TGTGCCAGCAGCTTACCCCCCGTAGGCAGGACTGAAGCTTTCTTT	CASSLPPVGRTEAFF
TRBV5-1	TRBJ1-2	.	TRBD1	TGCGCCAGCAGCTTGTACAGGGGATATGGCTACACCTTC	CASSLYRGYGYTF
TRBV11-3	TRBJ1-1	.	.	TGTGCCAGCAGCTTAGAAGGGGATACTGAAGCTTTCTTT	CASSLEGDTEAFF
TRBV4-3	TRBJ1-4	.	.	TGCGCCAGCAGCCAAGATTTCGGGAATAATGAAAAACTGTTTTTT	CASSQDFGNNEKLFF
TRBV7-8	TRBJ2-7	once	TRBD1	TGTGCCAGCAGCTTAGGACAGGGTTACTACGAGCAGTACTTC	CASSLGQGYYEQYF
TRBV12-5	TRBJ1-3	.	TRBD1	TGTGCTAGTGGTTTTGGTGGTGGGACAGGGATCACCTACTATGGAAACACCATATATTTT	CASGFGGGTGITYYGNTIYF
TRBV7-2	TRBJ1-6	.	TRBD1	TGTGCCAGCAGCTCGACAGGGGAGGTCCTCCACTTT	CASSSTGEVLHF
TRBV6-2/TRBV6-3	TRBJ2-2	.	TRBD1	TGTGCCAGCAGTTACTCGATCAGCAGGACAGGGACCACCGGGGAGCTGTTTTTT	CASSYSISRTGTTGELFF
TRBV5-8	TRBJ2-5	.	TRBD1	TGTGCCAGCAGCCCCCGGACAGGGCGGGAGACCCAGTACTTC	CASSPRTGRETQYF
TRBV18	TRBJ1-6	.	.	TGTGCCAGCTCCCAAGGGGCTCCCTCCTATAATTCACCCCTCCACTTT	CASSQGAPSYNSPLHF
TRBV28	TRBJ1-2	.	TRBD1	TGTGCCAGCAGTTTAAGCGGGGGACAGGGCAATGGCTACACCTTC	CASSLSGGQGNGYTF
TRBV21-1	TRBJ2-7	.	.	TGTGCCAGCAGCAAAATGAGGGCCAGCTCCTACGAGCAGTACTTC	CASSKMRASSYEQYF
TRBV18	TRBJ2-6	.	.	TGTGCCAGCTCACCACGGAGCAGGGAATCTGGGGCCAACGTCCTGACTTTC	CASSPRSRESGANVLTF
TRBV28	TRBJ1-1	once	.	TGTGCCAGCAGTCTCCCGGGAGGGGGGAACACTGAAGCTTTCTTT	CASSLPGGGNTEAFF
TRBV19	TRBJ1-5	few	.	TGTGCCAGTAGTATAGCCGGACAGTCCCAGCATTTT	CASSIAGQSQHF
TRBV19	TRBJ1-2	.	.	TGTGCCAGTAGTAGGCAGGCTATCCCTGGGGGCTACACCTTC	CASSRQAIPGGYTF
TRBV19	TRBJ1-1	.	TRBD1	TGTGCCAGTGCTCAACGACAGGGGGCCGCTGAAGCTTTCTTT	CASAQRQGAAEAFF
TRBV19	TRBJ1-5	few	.	TGTGCCAGTAGTCCAAGCCTGAATCAGCCCCAGCATTTT	CASSPSLNQPQHF
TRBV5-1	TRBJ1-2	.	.	TGCGCCAGCAGCCTCACCGGAGCTAACTATGGCTACACCTTC	CASSLTGANYGYTF
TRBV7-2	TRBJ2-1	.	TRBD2	TGTGCCAGCTCTGTAGCGGGGGGGAATGAGCAGTTCTTC	CASSVAGGNEQFF
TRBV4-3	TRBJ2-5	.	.	TGCGCCAGCAGCCAAGATCCGGGGGAGACCCAGTACTTC	CASSQDPGETQYF
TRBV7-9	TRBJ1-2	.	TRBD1	TGTGCCAGCAGCGCCGGGACAGGGTATAGCTATGGCTACACCTTC	CASSAGTGYSYGYTF
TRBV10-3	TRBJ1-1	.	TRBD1	TGTGCCATCAGGAACCGGGACAGGGTAGACACTGAAGCTTTCTTT	CAIRNRDRVDTEAFF
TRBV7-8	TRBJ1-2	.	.	TGTGCCAGCAGCCCACGCCAGGGGAACTATGGCTACACCTTC	CASSPRQGNYGYTF
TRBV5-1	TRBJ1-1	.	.	TGCGCCAGCAGCTTCGACGGAGGGAACACTGAAGCTTTCTTT	CASSFDGGNTEAFF
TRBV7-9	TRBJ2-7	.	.	TGTGCCAGCAGCGCAGTTGGGACTTGGAACCAGGGGCAGTACTTC	CASSAVGTWNQGQYF
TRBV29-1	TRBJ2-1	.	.	TGCAGCGTGGACCCTGAGGGCCTCTCCTACAATGAGCAGTTCTTC	CSVDPEGLSYNEQFF
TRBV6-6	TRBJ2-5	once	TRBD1	TGTGCCAGCAGTCAACGACAGGGGCAAGAGACCCAGTACTTC	CASSQRQGQETQYF
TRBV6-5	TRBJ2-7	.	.	TGTGCCAGCAGGAGGGGGTCCTACGAGCAGTACTTC	CASRRGSYEQYF
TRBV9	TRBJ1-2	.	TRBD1	TGTGCCAGCAGCGTTCGGACAGGGGGAAATGGCTACACCTTC	CASSVRTGGNGYTF